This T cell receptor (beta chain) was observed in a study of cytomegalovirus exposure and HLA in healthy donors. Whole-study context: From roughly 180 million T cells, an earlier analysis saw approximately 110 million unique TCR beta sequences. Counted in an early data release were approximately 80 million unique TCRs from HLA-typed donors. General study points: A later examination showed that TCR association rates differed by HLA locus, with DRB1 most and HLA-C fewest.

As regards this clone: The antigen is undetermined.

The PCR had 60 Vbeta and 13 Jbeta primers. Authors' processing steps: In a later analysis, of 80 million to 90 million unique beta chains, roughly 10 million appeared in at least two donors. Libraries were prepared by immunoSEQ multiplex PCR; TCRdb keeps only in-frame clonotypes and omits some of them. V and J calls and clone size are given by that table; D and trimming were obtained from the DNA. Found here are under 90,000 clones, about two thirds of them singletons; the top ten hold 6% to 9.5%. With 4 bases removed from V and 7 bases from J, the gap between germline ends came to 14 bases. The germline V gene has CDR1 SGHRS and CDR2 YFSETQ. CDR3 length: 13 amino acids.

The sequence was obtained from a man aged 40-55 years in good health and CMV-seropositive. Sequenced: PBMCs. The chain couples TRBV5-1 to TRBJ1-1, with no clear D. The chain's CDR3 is CASSLRTDYEAFF. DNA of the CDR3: TGCGCCAGCAGCCTGAGGACGGACTATGAAGCTTTCTTT. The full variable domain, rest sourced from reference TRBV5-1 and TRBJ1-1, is KAGVTQTPRYLIKTRGQQVTLSCSPISGHRSVSWYQQTPGQGLQFLFEYFSETQRNKGNFPGRFSGRQFSNSRSEMNVSTLELGDSALYLCASSLRTDYEAFFGQGTRLTVV.